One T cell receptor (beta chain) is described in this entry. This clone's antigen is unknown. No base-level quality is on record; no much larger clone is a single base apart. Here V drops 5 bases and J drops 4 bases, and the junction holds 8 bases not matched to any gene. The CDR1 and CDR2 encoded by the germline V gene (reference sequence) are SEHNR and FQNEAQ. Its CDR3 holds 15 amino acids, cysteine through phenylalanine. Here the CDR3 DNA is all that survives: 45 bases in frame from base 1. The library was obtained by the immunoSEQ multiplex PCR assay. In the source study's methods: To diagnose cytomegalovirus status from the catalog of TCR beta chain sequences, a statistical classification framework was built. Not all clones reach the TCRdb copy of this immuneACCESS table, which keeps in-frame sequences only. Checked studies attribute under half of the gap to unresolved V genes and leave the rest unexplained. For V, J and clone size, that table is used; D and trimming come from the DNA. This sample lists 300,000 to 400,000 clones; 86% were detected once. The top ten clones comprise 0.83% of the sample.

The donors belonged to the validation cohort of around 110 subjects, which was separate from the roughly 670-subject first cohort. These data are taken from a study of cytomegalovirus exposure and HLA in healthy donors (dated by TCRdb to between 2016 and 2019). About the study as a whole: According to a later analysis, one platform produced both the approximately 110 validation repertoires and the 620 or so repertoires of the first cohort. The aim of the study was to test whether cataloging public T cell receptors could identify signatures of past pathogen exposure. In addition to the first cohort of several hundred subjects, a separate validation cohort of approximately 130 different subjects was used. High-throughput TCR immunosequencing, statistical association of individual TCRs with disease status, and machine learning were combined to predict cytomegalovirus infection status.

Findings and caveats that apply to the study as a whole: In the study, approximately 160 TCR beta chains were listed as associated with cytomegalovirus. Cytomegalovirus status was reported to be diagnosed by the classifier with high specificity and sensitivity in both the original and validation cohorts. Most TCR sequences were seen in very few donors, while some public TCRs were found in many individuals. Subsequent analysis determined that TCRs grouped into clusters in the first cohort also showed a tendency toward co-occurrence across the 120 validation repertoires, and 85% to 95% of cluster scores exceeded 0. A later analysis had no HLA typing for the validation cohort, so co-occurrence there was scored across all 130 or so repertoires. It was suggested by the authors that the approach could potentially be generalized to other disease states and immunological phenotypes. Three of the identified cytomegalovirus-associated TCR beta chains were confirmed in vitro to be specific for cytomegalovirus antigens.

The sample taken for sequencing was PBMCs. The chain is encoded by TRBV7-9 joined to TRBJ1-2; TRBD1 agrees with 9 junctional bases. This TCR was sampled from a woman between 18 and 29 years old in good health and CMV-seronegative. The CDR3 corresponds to CASSPGDRDSYGYTF. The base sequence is TGTGCCAGCAGCCCCGGGGACAGGGACAGCTATGGCTACACCTTC. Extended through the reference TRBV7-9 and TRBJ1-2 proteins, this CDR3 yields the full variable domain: DTGVSQNPRHKITKRGQNVTFRCDPISEHNRLYWYRQTLGQGPEFLTYFQNEAQLEKSRLLSDRFSAERPKGSFSTLEIQRTEQGDSAMYLCASSPGDRDSYGYTFGSGTRLTVV.